What follows are 5 T cell receptor beta chains derived from one specimen sequenced in a study of CD8 T cells in ankylosing spondylitis. MiXCR, applied by TCRdb to the 5' RACE reads, yields one record per CDR3 protein. The table has about 220,000 distinct CDR3 sequences, 7.3% seen once. These receptors' antigens are unknown. Findings of the study overall: Ankylosing spondylitis blood appeared to carry a characteristic TCR beta motif of several highly homologous variants.

Input material: blood, either unsorted or a sorted T cell fraction (not recorded which). Every receptor here comes from a male donor with ankylosing spondylitis.

The table lists this clonotype with many counts. The V gene is TRBV7-8, the J gene TRBJ2-3; TRBD2 might be the D (6 bases). The length of the CDR3 is 12 residues. With 2 bases removed from V and 8 bases from J, the gap between germline ends came to 8 bases. Germline CDR1 SGHVS, CDR2 FQNEAQ. This chain's CDR3 is CASSLWGVTQYF. The CDR3 DNA sequence: TGTGCCAGCAGCTTATGGGGGGTTACGCAGTATTTT.

This clonotype has a count of ten or more. The chain recombines TRBV27 with TRBJ2-7; TRBD2 matches at 8 bases. Per the germline V gene, CDR1 is MNHEY and CDR2 is SMNVEV (reference sequence). This CDR3 is 15 amino acids long. J gave up 3 bases and V 6 bases, and 10 bases lay outside the gene matches. CDR3 amino acids: CASSLSSGSGYEQYF. The CDR3 DNA reads as TGTGCCAGCAGCCTTTCGAGCGGGAGCGGCTACGAGCAGTACTTC.

In its sample, this clonotype was seen many times. The chain recombines TRBV28 with TRBJ2-3, with 7 bases fitting TRBD1. The germline V gene has CDR1 MDHEN and CDR2 SYDVKM. This CDR3 spans 14 amino acids. V dropped 6 bases and J dropped 5; count of bases not matched to a gene: 8. CDR3 amino acids: CASRKGAQVDTQYF. CDR3 coding DNA: TGTGCCAGCAGGAAGGGGGCGCAGGTAGATACGCAGTATTTT.

At least ten counts were recorded for this clonotype. The chain employs TRBV4-2 and TRBJ1-5; D is unclear. There are 16 residues in the CDR3. Germline assignment: CDR1 LGHNA and CDR2 YNFKEQ. Trimming stripped 0 bases from V and 2 bases from J, with 11 bases between. In DNA form, the CDR3 reads TGTGCCAGCAGCCAAGAAGTGGCGACACGCAATCAGCCCCAGCATTTT. It codes for CASSQEVATRNQPQHF.

The sample holds a few counts of this clonotype. The chain combines TRBV10-3 with TRBJ1-1; D is unclear. Germline CDR1 reads ENHRY; CDR2 reads SYGVKD. Trimming shortened V by 3 bases and J by 8 bases, and 13 bases separated the two germline ends. The CDR3 has 13 amino acids. Written as DNA, the CDR3 is TGTGCCATCAGTGAATCGATGCAGTCCGAAGCTTTCTTT. As protein: CAISESMQSEAFF.